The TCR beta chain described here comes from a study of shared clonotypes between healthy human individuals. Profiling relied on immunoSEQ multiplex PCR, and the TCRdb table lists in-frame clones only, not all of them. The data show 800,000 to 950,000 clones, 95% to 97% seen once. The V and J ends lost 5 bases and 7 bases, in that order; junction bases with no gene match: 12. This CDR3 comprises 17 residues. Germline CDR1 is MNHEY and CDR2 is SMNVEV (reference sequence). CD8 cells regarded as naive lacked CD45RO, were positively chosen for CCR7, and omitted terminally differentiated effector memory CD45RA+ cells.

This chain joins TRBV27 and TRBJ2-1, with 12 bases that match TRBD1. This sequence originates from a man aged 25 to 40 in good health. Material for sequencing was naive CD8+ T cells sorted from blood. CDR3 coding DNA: TGTGCCAGCAGTACCAACCGGGACAGGGGGCGCAGGAATGAGCAGTTCTTC. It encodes CASSTNRDRGRRNEQFF.